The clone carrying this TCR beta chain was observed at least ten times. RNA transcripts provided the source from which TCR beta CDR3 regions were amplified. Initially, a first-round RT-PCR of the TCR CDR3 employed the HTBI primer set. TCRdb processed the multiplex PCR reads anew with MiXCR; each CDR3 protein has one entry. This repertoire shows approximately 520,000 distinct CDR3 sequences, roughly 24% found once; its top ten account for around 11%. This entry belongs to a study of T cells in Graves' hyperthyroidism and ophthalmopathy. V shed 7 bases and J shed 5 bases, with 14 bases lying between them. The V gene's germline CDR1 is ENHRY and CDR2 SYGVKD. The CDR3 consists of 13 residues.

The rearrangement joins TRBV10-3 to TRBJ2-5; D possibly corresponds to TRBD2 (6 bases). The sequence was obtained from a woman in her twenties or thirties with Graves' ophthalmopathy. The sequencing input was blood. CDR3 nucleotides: TGTGCCATCACTACCGGACTATTGGAGACCCAGTACTTC. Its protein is CAITTGLLETQYF.